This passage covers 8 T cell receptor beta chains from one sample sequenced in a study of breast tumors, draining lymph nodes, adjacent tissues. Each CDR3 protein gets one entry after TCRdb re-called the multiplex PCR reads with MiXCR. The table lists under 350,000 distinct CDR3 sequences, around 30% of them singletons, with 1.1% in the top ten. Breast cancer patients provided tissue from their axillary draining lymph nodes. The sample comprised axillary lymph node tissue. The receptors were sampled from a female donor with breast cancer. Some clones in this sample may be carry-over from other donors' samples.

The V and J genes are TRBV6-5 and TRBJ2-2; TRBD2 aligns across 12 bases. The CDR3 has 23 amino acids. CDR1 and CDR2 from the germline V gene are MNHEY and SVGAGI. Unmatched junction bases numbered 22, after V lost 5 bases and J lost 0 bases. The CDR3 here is CASSQGKAGERTSGETNTGELFF. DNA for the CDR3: TGTGCCAGCAGTCAGGGGAAGGCTGGGGAGCGGACTAGCGGGGAAACGAACACCGGGGAGCTGTTTTTT.

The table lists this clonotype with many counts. The CDR3 loop reads CASSLGWGTSGYNEQFF. The CDR3 DNA reads as TGTGCCAGTAGCCTCGGCTGGGGGACTAGCGGGTACAATGAGCAGTTCTTC. The chain is built from TRBV19 and TRBJ2-1; 12 positions agree with TRBD2. J gave up 4 bases and V 6 bases, and 10 bases lay outside the gene matches. The CDR3 is made up of 17 amino acids. Germline CDR1 LNHDA, CDR2 SQIVND (reference sequence).

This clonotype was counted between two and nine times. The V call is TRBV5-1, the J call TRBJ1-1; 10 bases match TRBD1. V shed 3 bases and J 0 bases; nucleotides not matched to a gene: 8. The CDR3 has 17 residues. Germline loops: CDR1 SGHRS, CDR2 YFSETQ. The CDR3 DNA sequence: TGCGCCAGCAGCTCGCCGGGGACAGGGGCGGTGAACACTGAAGCTTTCTTT. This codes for CASSSPGTGAVNTEAFF.

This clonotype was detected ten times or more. The chain's CDR3 is CSARLRYEQYF. CDR3 sequence (DNA): TGCAGTGCTAGACTGAGATACGAGCAGTACTTC. V is TRBV20-1 and J is TRBJ2-7; D gene unclear. The CDR3 sequence is 11 residues long. V dropped 2 bases and J dropped 4 bases, with 6 bases sitting between them. CDR1 DFQATT and CDR2 SNEGSKA come from the germline V gene (reference sequence).

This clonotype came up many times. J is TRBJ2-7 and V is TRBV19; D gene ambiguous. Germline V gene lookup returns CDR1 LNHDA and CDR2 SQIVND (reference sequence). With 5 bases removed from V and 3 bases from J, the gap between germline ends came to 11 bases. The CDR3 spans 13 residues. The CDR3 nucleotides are TGTGCCAGTAGTCCAGCGACCAACTACGAGCAGTACTTC. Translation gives CASSPATNYEQYF.

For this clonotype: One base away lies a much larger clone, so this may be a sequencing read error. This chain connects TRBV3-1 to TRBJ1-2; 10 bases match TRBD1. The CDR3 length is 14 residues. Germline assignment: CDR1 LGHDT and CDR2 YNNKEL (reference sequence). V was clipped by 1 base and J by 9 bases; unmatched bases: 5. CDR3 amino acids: CASSQGDRGQSYTF. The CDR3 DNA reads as TGTGCCAGCAGCCAAGGAGACAGGGGGCAAAGCTACACCTTC.

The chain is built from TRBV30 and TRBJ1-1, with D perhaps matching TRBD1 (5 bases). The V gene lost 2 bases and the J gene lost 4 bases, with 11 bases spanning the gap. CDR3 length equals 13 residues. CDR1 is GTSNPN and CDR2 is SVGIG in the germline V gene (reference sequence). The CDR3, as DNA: TGTGCCTGGAGTAGGGGCAGCCGCACTGAAGCTTTCTTT. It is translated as CAWSRGSRTEAFF. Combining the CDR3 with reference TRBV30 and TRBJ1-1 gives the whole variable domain SQTIHQWPATLVQPVGSPLSLECTVEGTSNPNLYWYRQAAGRGLQLLFYSVGIGQISSEVPQNLSASRPQDRQFILSSKKLLLSDSGFYLCAWSRGSRTEAFFGQGTRLTVV.

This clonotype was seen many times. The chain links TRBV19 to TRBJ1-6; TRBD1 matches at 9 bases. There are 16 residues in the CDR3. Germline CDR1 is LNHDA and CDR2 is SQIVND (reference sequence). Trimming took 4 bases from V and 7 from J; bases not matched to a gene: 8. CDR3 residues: CASSTLGTGLNSPLHF. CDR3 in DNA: TGTGCCAGTAGTACCCTCGGGACAGGGTTAAATTCACCCCTCCACTTT.